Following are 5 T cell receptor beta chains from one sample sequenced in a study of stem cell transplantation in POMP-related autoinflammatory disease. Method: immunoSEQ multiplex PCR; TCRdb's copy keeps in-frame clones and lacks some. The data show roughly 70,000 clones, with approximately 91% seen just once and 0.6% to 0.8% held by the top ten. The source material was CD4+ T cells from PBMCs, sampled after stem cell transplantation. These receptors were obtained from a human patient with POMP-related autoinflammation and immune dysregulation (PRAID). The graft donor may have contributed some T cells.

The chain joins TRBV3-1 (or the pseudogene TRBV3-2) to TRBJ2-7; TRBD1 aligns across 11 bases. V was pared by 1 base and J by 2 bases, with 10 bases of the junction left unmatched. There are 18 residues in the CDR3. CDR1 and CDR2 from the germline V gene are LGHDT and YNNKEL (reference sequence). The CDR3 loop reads CASSQGLVGQGAPYEQYV. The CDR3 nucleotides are TGTGCCAGCAGCCAAGGATTAGTTGGACAGGGGGCCCCCTACGAGCAGTACGTC.

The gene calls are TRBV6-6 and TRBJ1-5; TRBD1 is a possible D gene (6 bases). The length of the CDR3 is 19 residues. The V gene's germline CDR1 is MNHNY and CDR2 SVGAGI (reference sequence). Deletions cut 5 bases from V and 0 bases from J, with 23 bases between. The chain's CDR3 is CASSPLEGGTTFSNQPQHF. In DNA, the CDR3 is TGTGCCAGCAGTCCACTCGAGGGGGGCACGACTTTTAGCAATCAGCCCCAGCATTTT.

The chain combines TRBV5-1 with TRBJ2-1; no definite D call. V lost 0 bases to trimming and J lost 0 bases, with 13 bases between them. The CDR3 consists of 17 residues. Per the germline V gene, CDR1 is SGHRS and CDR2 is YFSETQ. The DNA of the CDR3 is TGCGCCAGCAGCTTGGGGGGTGCCATCCGCTCCTACAATGAGCAGTTCTTC. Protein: CASSLGGAIRSYNEQFF. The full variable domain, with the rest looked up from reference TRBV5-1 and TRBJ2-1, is KAGVTQTPRYLIKTRGQQVTLSCSPISGHRSVSWYQQTPGQGLQFLFEYFSETQRNKGNFPGRFSGRQFSNSRSEMNVSTLELGDSALYLCASSLGGAIRSYNEQFFGPGTRLTVL.

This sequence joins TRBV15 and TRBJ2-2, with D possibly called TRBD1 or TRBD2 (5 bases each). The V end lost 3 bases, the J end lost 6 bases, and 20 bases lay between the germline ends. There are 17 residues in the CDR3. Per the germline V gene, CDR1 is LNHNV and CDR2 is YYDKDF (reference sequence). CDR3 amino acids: CATSRRGSPGMPGELFF. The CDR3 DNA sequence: TGTGCCACCAGCAGGAGGGGTTCGCCAGGGATGCCCGGGGAGCTGTTTTTT.

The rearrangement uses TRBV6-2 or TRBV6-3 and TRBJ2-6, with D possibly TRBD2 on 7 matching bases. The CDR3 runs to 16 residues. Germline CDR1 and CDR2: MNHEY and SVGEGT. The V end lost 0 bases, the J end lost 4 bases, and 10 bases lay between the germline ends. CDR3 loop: CASSYSGGLGANVLTF. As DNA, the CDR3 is TGTGCCAGCAGTTACTCCGGGGGGCTGGGGGCCAACGTCCTGACTTTC.